Below, 7 T cell receptor beta chains from the same sample are listed, as sequenced in a study of blood T cells in healthy people across ages. Primed by a sample-barcoded 5' primer and a J-beta primer mix, a second PCR proceeded for 7 to 11 cycles. TCRdb itself ran the 5' RACE reads through MiXCR, one entry per CDR3 protein. Among about a million distinct CDR3 sequences, roughly 47% were seen once, and the ten largest hold about 20%. The sample was blood. These receptor sequences come from a woman in her sixties or seventies in good health.

This clonotype has more than one count but fewer than ten. The chain is built from TRBV5-1 and TRBJ1-2; D possibly corresponds to TRBD1 (5 bases). Germline lookup yields CDR1 SGHRS and CDR2 YFSETQ. V lost 0 bases and J 8 bases, leaving 17 bases between the germline ends. This CDR3 has 15 amino acids. The CDR3 sequence: CASSLGGRGPEGYTF. The CDR3 DNA sequence: TGCGCCAGCAGCTTGGGAGGTCGGGGCCCGGAAGGCTACACCTTC.

This chain uses TRBV12-3 or TRBV12-4 with TRBJ2-1; 8 nucleotides line up with TRBD2. The CDR3 has 16 amino acids. V trimming: 6 bases; J trimming: 1 base; junction bases outside the gene matches: 8. The CDR3 DNA follows: TGTGCCAGCAGAAGATCGGGGACTAGATCCTACAATGAGCAGTTCTTC. Translation gives CASRRSGTRSYNEQFF.

The V gene is TRBV14, the J gene TRBJ1-4; the D gene is possibly TRBD1 (6 bases). Trimming pared 0 bases from V and 7 bases from J, leaving 9 bases between. CDR1 and CDR2 from the germline V gene are SGHDN and FVKESK. This CDR3 spans 14 amino acids. CDR3 nucleotide sequence: TGTGCCAGCAGCCAAGATTTGGGGGCTGAAAAACTGTTTTTT. Its protein is CASSQDLGAEKLFF.

This chain uses TRBV7-2 with TRBJ1-4; the D is unclear. Trimming pared 1 base from V and 3 bases from J, leaving 9 bases between. Germline CDR1 is SGHTA and CDR2 is FQGNSA. The CDR3 spans 15 residues. The DNA for the CDR3 is TGTGCCAGCAGCTTAGTGCATAGATCTAATGAAAAACTGTTTTTT. This codes for CASSLVHRSNEKLFF.

This clonotype was seen more than once but under ten times. This rearrangement joins TRBV5-1 to TRBJ1-2; D remains unclear. The germline V gene has CDR1 SGHRS and CDR2 YFSETQ. The CDR3 totals 15 residues. Trimming shortened V by 4 bases and J by 4 bases, and 17 bases separated the two germline ends. CDR3 protein: CASSEEGGHSYGYTF. The CDR3 DNA reads TGCGCCAGCAGCGAAGAGGGCGGTCATAGCTATGGCTACACCTTC.

The V and J genes are TRBV28 and TRBJ2-6, with D uncertain. This CDR3 spans 14 amino acids. Germline lookup yields CDR1 MDHEN and CDR2 SYDVKM. V lost 5 bases, J lost 5 bases, and 10 bases lay in between. CDR3 in amino acids: CASSPGRWANVLTF. CDR3 nucleotide sequence: TGTGCCAGCAGTCCCGGACGATGGGCCAACGTCCTGACTTTC.

The gene calls are TRBV7-8 and TRBJ2-7; D remains ambiguous. CDR1 and CDR2 (germline): SGHVS, FQNEAQ. This CDR3 comprises 15 residues. The V gene lost 5 bases and the J gene lost 3 bases, with 17 bases spanning the gap. In DNA form, the CDR3 reads TGTGCCAGCAGCCCAACCAGCCCCCTACACTACGAGCAGTACTTC. Protein product: CASSPTSPLHYEQYF.